This T cell receptor beta chain is drawn from a study of T cell responses to AZD1222 COVID-19 vaccine. The assay was immunoSEQ multiplex PCR, and TCRdb's table has in-frame clones only and misses some. In the table there are 80,000 or so clones, 90% of which are singletons. Whole-study results and caveats: Spike-wide vaccine-associated CD4 TCRs dominated at 160-218 and 743-854. At baseline, just six AZD1222 recipients tested seropositive.

CDR1 and CDR2 (germline): SSHAT, FNYEAQ (reference sequence). CDR3 size: 13 residues. As to this clone: Its antigen is not identified. The junction does not match germline at one end; this may be a read error.

The receptor was derived from an adult in good health. The J gene is TRBJ2-5, the V gene TRBV7-7; D might be TRBD1 or TRBD2, each matching 5 bases. The sequencing here drew on peripheral blood, taken on day 0 of AZD1222 vaccination. This chain's CDR3 is CASSLGTLGAQYF. The DNA of the CDR3 is TGTGCTAGCAGCTTGGGGACCTTAGGGGCCCAGTACTTC.